This entry lists 5 T cell receptor beta chains sequenced from one sample in a study of T cells in Graves' hyperthyroidism and ophthalmopathy. TCR beta CDR3 sequences were amplified from RNA transcripts. RT-PCR in the first round (using the HTBI primer set) targeted the TCR CDR3. TCRdb ran MiXCR on the multiplex PCR reads and lists one entry per CDR3 protein. The top ten clones hold 35% to 50% of a sample with fewer than 650,000 distinct CDR3 sequences, 46% of them seen once. Sequenced sample: peripheral blood or thyroid tissue (not recorded which). The receptors stem from an adult woman with Graves' disease, either hyperthyroidism or ophthalmopathy (not recorded which).

V gene TRBV7-9 combines with J gene TRBJ2-7; 8 bases map to TRBD1. Germline loops: CDR1 SEHNR, CDR2 FQNEAQ (reference sequence). The V and J ends lost 8 bases and 4 bases, in that order; junction bases with no gene match: 10. The CDR3 is 14 amino acids. The CDR3 loop is CASSPPGGSYEQYF. The CDR3 DNA follows: TGTGCCAGCTCACCACCAGGGGGCAGTTACGAGCAGTACTTC.

V is TRBV24-1 and J is TRBJ2-5, with 10 positions matching TRBD1. This CDR3 is built from 17 residues. Germline V gene lookup returns CDR1 KGHDR and CDR2 SFDVKD. Trimming cost V 3 bases and J 5 bases; bases outside gene matches: 11. CDR3 coding DNA: TGTGCCACCAGTGATACGTCCGGGACAGGGGTAAAGGAGACCCAGTACTTC. Protein sequence: CATSDTSGTGVKETQYF.

This clonotype was counted ten times or more. The chain uses TRBV9 and TRBJ1-3; no clear D. Germline CDR1 and CDR2: SGDLS and YYNGEE. This CDR3 spans 16 amino acids. Trimming left V 1 base short and J 0 bases short, with 11 bases between. The CDR3 sequence: CASSVRVDYSGNTIYF. Here the CDR3 DNA reads TGTGCCAGCAGCGTACGGGTCGACTACTCTGGAAACACCATATATTTT.

The sample holds a few counts of this clonotype. The V gene is TRBV7-9, the J gene TRBJ1-5; TRBD1 might be the D (6 bases). Deletions cut 5 bases from V and 5 bases from J, with 13 bases between. The CDR3 is 14 residues long. Germline V gene data show CDR1 as SEHNR and CDR2 as FQNEAQ (reference sequence). This CDR3 reads CASSPTGRDQPQHF. For the CDR3, the DNA is TGTGCCAGCAGCCCTACAGGGAGGGATCAGCCCCAGCATTTT.

The J gene is TRBJ2-7, the V gene TRBV7-9, with D hard to call. V gave up 5 bases and J gave up 4 bases, with 9 bases separating them. The CDR3 totals 12 residues. Per germline, CDR1 SEHNR and CDR2 FQNEAQ (reference sequence). CDR3: CASSPALYEQYF. DNA of the CDR3: TGTGCCAGCAGCCCGGCGTTATACGAGCAGTACTTC.